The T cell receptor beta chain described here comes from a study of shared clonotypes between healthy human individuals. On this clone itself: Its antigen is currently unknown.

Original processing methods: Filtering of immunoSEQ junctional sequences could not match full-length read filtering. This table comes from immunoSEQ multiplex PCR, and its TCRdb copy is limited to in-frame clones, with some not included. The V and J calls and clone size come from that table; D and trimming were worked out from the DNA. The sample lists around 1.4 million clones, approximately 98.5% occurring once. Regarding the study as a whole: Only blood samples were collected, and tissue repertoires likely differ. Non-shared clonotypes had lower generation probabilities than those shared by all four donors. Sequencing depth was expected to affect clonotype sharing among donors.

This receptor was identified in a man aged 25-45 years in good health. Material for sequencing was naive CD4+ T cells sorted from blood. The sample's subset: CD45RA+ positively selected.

Here the CDR3 DNA reads TGCGCCAGCAGCTTCCGGGACAGGGGCCACGAGCAGTACTTC. It yields the protein CASSFRDRGHEQYF. The J gene is TRBJ2-7, the V gene TRBV5-1; 10 positions agree with TRBD1. The ends lost 2 bases at V and 5 bases at J; junction bases unmatched: 4. Per the germline V gene, CDR1 is SGHRS and CDR2 is YFSETQ. This CDR3 is built from 14 residues.